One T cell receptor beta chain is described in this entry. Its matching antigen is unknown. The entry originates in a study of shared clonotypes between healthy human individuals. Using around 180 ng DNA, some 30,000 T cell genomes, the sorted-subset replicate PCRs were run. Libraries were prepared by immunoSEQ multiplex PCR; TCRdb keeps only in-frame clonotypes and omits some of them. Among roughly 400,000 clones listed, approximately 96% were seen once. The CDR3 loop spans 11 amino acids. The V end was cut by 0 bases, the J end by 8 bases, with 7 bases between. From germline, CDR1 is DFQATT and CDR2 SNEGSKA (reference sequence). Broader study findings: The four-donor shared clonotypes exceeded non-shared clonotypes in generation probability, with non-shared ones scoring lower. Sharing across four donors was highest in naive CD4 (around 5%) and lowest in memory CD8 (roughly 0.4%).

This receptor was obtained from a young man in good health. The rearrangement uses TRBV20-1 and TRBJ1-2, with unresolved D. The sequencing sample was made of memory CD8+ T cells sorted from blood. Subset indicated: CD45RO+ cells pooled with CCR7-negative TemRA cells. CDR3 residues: CSARDPLGYTF. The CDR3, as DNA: TGCAGTGCTAGAGATCCCCTGGGCTACACCTTC.